The 21 T cell receptor beta chains presented below share a single source sample, sequenced in a study of PD-L1 blockade in urothelial cancer. Sequencing used immunoSEQ multiplex PCR; TCRdb keeps in-frame clones, though not all of them. Among about 24,000 clones listed, roughly 80% were seen once. This material consisted of PBMCs, taken around atezolizumab (anti-PD-L1) treatment. The receptors were gathered from a man aged 65-85 years with urothelial cancer.

The chain recombines TRBV30 with TRBJ2-7, with unresolved D. This CDR3 comprises 11 residues. Germline V gene lookup returns CDR1 GTSNPN and CDR2 SVGIG (reference sequence). The V gene lost 1 base and the J gene lost 2 bases, with 3 bases spanning the gap. CDR3 in DNA: TGTGCCTGGAGTGCCACCTACGAGCAGTACTTC. Its protein product is CAWSATYEQYF.

This clone was detected a few times. The V gene is TRBV11-3, the J gene TRBJ1-2; D remains unclear. This CDR3 has 13 residues. From germline, CDR1 is SGHNT and CDR2 YENEEA. Trimming shortened V by 2 bases and J by 6 bases, and 10 bases separated the two germline ends. CDR3 DNA: TGTGCCAGCAGCTTACCCGACGGGGATGGCTACACCTTC. This gives the protein CASSLPDGDGYTF.

V is TRBV27 and J is TRBJ1-1; tentative D call: TRBD1 (6 bases). The CDR3 has 14 amino acids. Germline CDR1 MNHEY, CDR2 SMNVEV (reference sequence). V was pared by 7 bases and J by 6 bases, with 18 bases between. CDR3 sequence reads: CASTSVGGAAEAFF. The CDR3 nucleotides read TGTGCCAGCACCTCGGTGGGGGGGGCGGCTGAAGCTTTCTTT.

CDR3 amino acids: CAISDVGTGYGYTF. The CDR3 coding sequence is TGTGCCATCAGTGATGTCGGGACAGGGTATGGCTACACCTTC. This chain connects TRBV10-3 to TRBJ1-2, with 9 bases lining up with TRBD1. The CDR3 covers 14 residues. Germline trimming cut 3 bases from V and 5 bases from J; bases unmatched to any gene: 4. Germline CDR1 reads ENHRY; CDR2 reads SYGVKD.

The chain has TRBV10-3 and TRBJ2-1, with 7 bases lining up with TRBD2. Germline CDR1 ENHRY, CDR2 SYGVKD. The CDR3 covers 14 residues. V trimming: 2 bases; J trimming: 7 bases; junction bases outside the gene matches: 5. CDR3 residues: CAISETSEGNEQFF. The CDR3 DNA is TGTGCCATCAGTGAGACTAGCGAGGGTAATGAGCAGTTCTTC.

V is TRBV7-2 and J is TRBJ2-3, with D maybe TRBD2 (5 bases). Trimming pared 2 bases from V and 6 bases from J, leaving 18 bases between. Germline V CDR1 and CDR2: SGHTA, FQGNSA. This CDR3 has 16 residues. The CDR3, as DNA: TGTGCCAGCAGCTTATTAGTGGGAGCCCCTCTGGATACGCAGTATTTT. Residues: CASSLLVGAPLDTQYF.

The rearrangement uses TRBV12-5 and TRBJ2-2; no firm D call. This CDR3 region has 13 residues. With 4 bases removed from V and 0 bases from J, the gap between germline ends came to 3 bases. Germline V gene sequence: CDR1 LGHNT, CDR2 FRNRAP. In nucleotides, the CDR3 is TGTGCTAGTGGTTCAGCGAACACCGGGGAGCTGTTTTTT. Amino acid sequence: CASGSANTGELFF.

The chain couples TRBV11-3 to TRBJ2-7; D unresolved. The CDR3 runs 14 residues. Germline V gene data show CDR1 as SGHNT and CDR2 as YENEEA. V lost 2 bases to trimming and J lost 0 bases, with 8 bases between them. The DNA for the CDR3 is TGTGCCAGCAGCTTATCGGAGCTCTCCTACGAGCAGTACTTC. Its protein is CASSLSELSYEQYF.

This chain links TRBV6-1 with TRBJ2-7, with D tentatively TRBD1 (8 bases). The CDR3 totals 15 residues. Germline assignment: CDR1 MNHNS and CDR2 SASEGT. V lost 5 bases and J lost 2, with 16 bases in between. CDR3 nucleotide sequence: TGTGCCAGCAGTAAGGACAGGGAGGGAACCTACGAGCAGTACTTC. Its protein is CASSKDREGTYEQYF.

The chain couples TRBV6-6 to TRBJ2-1, with D possibly matching TRBD2 (6 bases). From germline, CDR1 is MNHNY and CDR2 SVGAGI (reference sequence). V gave up 4 bases and J gave up 0 bases, with 10 bases separating them. This CDR3 is 15 amino acids long. CDR3 sequence reads: CASSWRESSYNEQFF. The CDR3 DNA sequence: TGTGCCAGCAGTTGGAGGGAAAGCTCCTACAATGAGCAGTTCTTC.

The V call is TRBV7-2, the J call TRBJ2-5, with 15 bases matching TRBD2. The germline V gene has CDR1 SGHTA and CDR2 FQGNSA. With 5 bases clipped from V and 5 bases from J, the junction kept 3 bases outside the gene matches. The CDR3 covers 15 residues. The CDR3 here is CASSPGLAGGETQYF. The CDR3 nucleotides are TGTGCCAGCAGCCCCGGACTAGCGGGAGGGGAGACCCAGTACTTC. The whole variable domain, filled in from reference TRBV7-2 and TRBJ2-5, reads GAGVSQSPSNKVTEKGKDVELRCDPISGHTALYWYRQSLGQGLEFLIYFQGNSAPDKSGLPSDRFSAERTGGSVSTLTIQRTQQEDSAVYLCASSPGLAGGETQYFGPGTRLLVL.

This chain uses TRBV9 with TRBJ1-4; possible D gene TRBD1, 6 bases. Germline values: CDR1 SGDLS, CDR2 YYNGEE. The ends were cut back, 0 bases at V and 7 bases at J, with 13 bases in the middle. CDR3 length: 15 amino acids. The CDR3 region has the DNA TGTGCCAGCAGCGTAGAAAGGGAGGGGGGTGAAAAACTGTTTTTT. As protein: CASSVEREGGEKLFF.

J is TRBJ1-4 and V is TRBV6-1, with D uncertain. V was clipped by 5 bases and J by 4 bases, with 5 bases between them. Per the germline V gene, CDR1 is MNHNS and CDR2 is SASEGT. The CDR3 is 12 residues long. The DNA of the CDR3 is TGTGCCAGCAGTCACGGTAATGAAAAACTGTTTTTT. Protein product: CASSHGNEKLFF.

This clone was counted once. V gene TRBV7-2 combines with J gene TRBJ2-2; 15 bases match TRBD2. CDR1 SGHTA and CDR2 FQGNSA come from the germline V gene. The V segment lost 5 bases and the J segment 4 bases; nucleotides outside the gene matches: 11. This CDR3 contains 19 residues. CDR3 DNA sequence: TGTGCCAGCAGCCTCCGGTCCGGGACTAGCGGGAGGATCACCGGGGAGCTGTTTTTT. Amino acids: CASSLRSGTSGRITGELFF.

The chain links TRBV4-2 to TRBJ1-4; 10 bases match TRBD1. The junction had 4 bases not matched to a gene; V was cut back by 2 bases and J by 7 bases. From germline, CDR1 is LGHNA and CDR2 YNFKEQ. This CDR3 spans 15 amino acids. The CDR3 here is CASSQRQGASEKLFF. For the CDR3, the DNA is TGTGCCAGCAGCCAAAGACAGGGGGCTAGTGAAAAACTGTTTTTT.

This clone was picked up one time. The gene calls are TRBV7-2 and TRBJ1-1; D is ambiguous. In germline, CDR1 is SGHTA, CDR2 FQGNSA. This CDR3 contains 15 residues. The germline V and J ends were trimmed by 2 bases and 2 bases, with 12 bases remaining between them. The CDR3 DNA sequence: TGTGCCAGCAGCTTAAGGCGGCACCCTAACACTGAAGCTTTCTTT. Its translation is CASSLRRHPNTEAFF.

This clone was seen only a few times. The gene calls are TRBV20-1 and TRBJ2-1; perhaps TRBD2 as D (5 bases). The CDR3 has 11 residues. Germline V gene data show CDR1 as DFQATT and CDR2 as SNEGSKA (reference sequence). Deletions cut 4 bases from V and 10 bases from J, with 11 bases between. The CDR3: CSAIPGEEQFF. In nucleotides, the CDR3 is TGCAGTGCTATCCCTGGGGAGGAGCAGTTCTTC.

This chain joins TRBV25-1 and TRBJ1-4, with 9 nucleotides matching TRBD1. This CDR3 contains 14 residues. CDR1 MGHDK and CDR2 SYGVNS come from the germline V gene. The ends lost 6 bases at V and 5 bases at J; junction bases unmatched: 4. CDR3 nucleotide sequence: TGTGCCAGCAGGGGGGGACAGGGAAATGAAAAACTGTTTTTT. It encodes CASRGGQGNEKLFF.

The V and J genes are TRBV27 and TRBJ2-1, with 10 positions matching TRBD2. V was clipped by 5 bases and J by 5 bases; unmatched bases: 9. CDR1 and CDR2 from the germline V gene are MNHEY and SMNVEV (reference sequence). The CDR3 runs to 16 residues. The CDR3 DNA follows: TGTGCCAGCAGTCCCTGGACTAGCGGAGGACACAATGAGCAGTTCTTC. This sequence encodes CASSPWTSGGHNEQFF.

The CDR3 here is CASTPTSNTGELFF. In nucleotides, the CDR3 is TGTGCCAGCACCCCGACTAGTAACACCGGGGAGCTGTTTTTT. The gene calls are TRBV7-8 and TRBJ2-2; D perhaps matches TRBD2 (6 bases). CDR1 is SGHVS and CDR2 is FQNEAQ in the germline V gene. CDR3 size: 14 residues. Trimming left V 7 bases short and J 2 bases short, with 11 bases between.

The chain's CDR3 is CASSLAPGTAYEQYF. In nucleotides, the CDR3 is TGCGCCAGCAGCTTGGCCCCGGGAACGGCCTACGAGCAGTACTTC. This sequence joins TRBV5-1 and TRBJ2-7, with D possibly being TRBD2 (5 bases). V lost 0 bases, J lost 2 bases, and 12 bases lay in between. The CDR3 sequence is 15 residues long. CDR1 and CDR2 from the germline V gene are SGHRS and YFSETQ.